The following is a T cell receptor beta chain sequence with its context. Its antigen is not identified. The data belong to a study of T-cell memory formation after mild COVID-19. This CDR3 spans 14 amino acids. Between the trimmed V and J ends, which lost 5 bases and 9 bases, there was a span of 20 bases. MiXCR, applied by TCRdb to the 5' RACE reads, yields one record per CDR3 protein. Here the sample spans hundreds of thousands of distinct CDR3 sequences, 15% being singletons. General study findings and limits: In second-wave clones peaking day 37, SARS-CoV-2 specificity remained unconfirmed. Later expanders leaned toward CD4+, whereas clones contracting from day 15 to 85 were balanced CD4/CD8. Mostly located in CM and EM were contracting CD4+ clones, with contracting CD8+ clones located in EMRA.

The sequence was collected from an adult woman who had mild COVID-19 (a few samples of this study predate the infection). Cell type and time point are not known. The sequenced sample was PBMCs or a T cell subset sorted from them (not recorded which). The V gene is TRBV12-3 or TRBV12-4, the J gene TRBJ2-7; tentative D call: TRBD2 (6 bases). The CDR3 DNA reads TGTGCCAGCAGTAACCGGGAGTTAGCTGTCGGGCAGTACTTC. Encoded protein: CASSNRELAVGQYF.